The TCR beta chain under discussion was sequenced for a study of beta chain features in type 1 diabetes. Study-level points and caveats: For Type 1 diabetes patients, all four CD4+ subsets carried TCRB CDR3s that were moderately but significantly shorter. Among patients, naive, central memory and Treg TCRB repertoires appeared more similar than among healthy donors. Patients and controls would be equally affected if PCR favored shorter templates.

Sampling consisted of one heparinised blood draw per donor, averaging roughly 0.12 L. The whole isolated RNA underwent reverse transcription, so sequencing captured expressed TCRB transcripts. The assay was immunoSEQ multiplex PCR, and TCRdb's table has in-frame clones only and misses some. The sample holds 350,000 to 450,000 clones, around 13% seen once. This clone showed up just a few times. What it binds is unknown. The CDR3 is made up of 13 amino acids. Trimming took off 4 bases at V and 3 bases at J, with 9 bases between the two ends. CDR1 MGHRA and CDR2 YSYEKL come from the germline V gene. The sequence came from a young woman with type 1 diabetes. V usage is TRBV4-1 and J usage is TRBJ1-2, with a tentative D call TRBD1 (6 bases). The sample taken for sequencing was naive CD4+ T cells from blood. DNA for the CDR3: TGCGCCAGCAGCCCCCGGACAGACTATGGCTACACCTTC. Protein product: CASSPRTDYGYTF.